One sample yielded the 31 T cell receptor beta chains listed below, sequenced in a study of cytomegalovirus exposure and HLA in healthy donors. A multiplex PCR was run with 60 Vbeta primers and 13 Jbeta primers. Libraries were prepared by immunoSEQ multiplex PCR; TCRdb keeps only in-frame clonotypes and omits some of them. The table records some 170,000 clones, about 75% of them present only once. The specimen was PBMCs. All receptors derive from a middle-aged man in good health and CMV-seropositive.

This chain uses TRBV11-2 with TRBJ2-7, with 11 bases aligning to TRBD2. Germline trimming cut 1 base from V and 1 base from J; bases unmatched to any gene: 9. Germline-derived CDR1 and CDR2 are SGHAT and FQNNGV. The CDR3 is made up of 18 amino acids. CDR3 nucleotides: TGTGCCAGCAGCTTAGGGCTAGCGGGAGGTTCGCGATCCTACGAGCAGTACTTC. This encodes CASSLGLAGGSRSYEQYF.

The rearrangement uses TRBV5-1 and TRBJ2-3; TRBD2 might be the D (5 bases). The CDR3 has 12 amino acids. Germline V gene data show CDR1 as SGHRS and CDR2 as YFSETQ. V was cut by 0 bases and J by 13 bases, with 12 bases left in between. CDR3 nucleotide sequence: TGCGCCAGCAGCTTGGACCAGCGGAGCAAGTATTTT. It encodes CASSLDQRSKYF.

The J gene is TRBJ2-2, the V gene TRBV9; perhaps TRBD2 as D (5 bases). The ends were cut back, 6 bases at V and 0 bases at J, with 15 bases in the middle. Germline lookup yields CDR1 SGDLS and CDR2 YYNGEE. The CDR3 covers 16 residues. The CDR3 spells CASTNRGGANTGELFF. The CDR3 DNA reads TGTGCCAGCACGAACCGAGGAGGAGCGAACACCGGGGAGCTGTTTTTT.

In regard to this clone: A junction boundary mismatches the germline segment, possibly from a read error. This CDR3 reads CASRSTGSSYEQYF. DNA of the CDR3: TGTGCCAGCAGATCGACAGGTTCGTCCTACGAACAGTACTTC. V gene TRBV11-3 combines with J gene TRBJ2-7, with D possibly being TRBD1 (6 bases). Germline V gene lookup returns CDR1 SGHNT and CDR2 YENEEA. The CDR3 totals 14 residues.

The rearrangement joins TRBV4-1 to TRBJ1-4; 9 nucleotides match TRBD1. The CDR3 length is 14 residues. Trimming removed 4 bases from V and 7 bases from J; junction bases left unmatched: 4. Germline CDR1 MGHRA, CDR2 YSYEKL. Here the CDR3 reads CASSPGQGSEKLFF. CDR3 sequence (DNA): TGCGCCAGCAGCCCCGGACAGGGGAGTGAAAAACTGTTTTTT.

The chain couples TRBV10-2 to TRBJ1-1, with D possibly TRBD1 on 6 matching bases. The V end lost 6 bases, the J end lost 1 base, and 9 bases lay between the germline ends. The V gene's germline CDR1 is WSHSY and CDR2 SAAADI. The CDR3 is 13 residues long. CDR3 in DNA: TGCGCCAGCAGCTCGGACAGGAACACTGAAGCTTTCTTT. It encodes CASSSDRNTEAFF.

This clone has a single count. V usage is TRBV7-9 and J usage is TRBJ2-5; D might be TRBD2 (6 bases). The CDR3 runs 13 residues. The germline V and J ends were trimmed by 5 bases and 5 bases, with 12 bases remaining between them. Per germline, CDR1 SEHNR and CDR2 FQNEAQ (reference sequence). CDR3 protein: CASSLEGLETQYF. CDR3 bases: TGTGCCAGCAGCCTGGAGGGCCTTGAGACCCAGTACTTC.

This chain uses TRBV6-5 with TRBJ2-5; 9 bases map to TRBD2. CDR3 size: 14 residues. J was trimmed by 5 bases and V by 4 bases; bases with no gene match: 5. Per the germline V gene, CDR1 is MNHEY and CDR2 is SVGAGI. The CDR3 DNA reads TGTGCCAGCAGTTCGGGACTAGCCCCTGAGACCCAGTACTTC. It encodes CASSSGLAPETQYF.

The chain recombines TRBV11-3 with TRBJ2-6; D is uncertain. Per germline, CDR1 SGHNT and CDR2 YENEEA. The CDR3 has 19 amino acids. Trimming removed 5 bases at V and 4 bases at J, with 24 bases between. The CDR3 bases are TGTGCCAGCAGCACCCCGTGGGCCCGCAGCCTCTTGGGGGCCAACGTCCTGACTTTC. Translating it yields CASSTPWARSLLGANVLTF.

The gene calls are TRBV28 and TRBJ2-3; 7 bases agree with TRBD1. Germline CDR1 and CDR2: MDHEN and SYDVKM. With V trimmed by 3 bases and J by 1 base, 10 bases remained unmatched. This CDR3 comprises 17 residues. The CDR3 loop is CASSLVTGASGTDTQYF. Written as DNA, the CDR3 is TGTGCCAGCAGTTTGGTCACAGGGGCGAGCGGCACAGATACGCAGTATTTT.

This rearrangement joins TRBV7-2 to TRBJ2-1; the match to TRBD2 covers 7 bases. Germline V CDR1 and CDR2: SGHTA, FQGNSA. The junction had 8 bases not matched to a gene; V was cut back by 0 bases and J by 6 bases. The CDR3 consists of 16 residues. DNA of the CDR3: TGTGCCAGCAGCTTAGCGGGAGGGACCTTAATCAATGAGCAGTTCTTC. Its translation is CASSLAGGTLINEQFF.

This clone came up a few times. The rearrangement links TRBV9 to TRBJ2-1, with 11 nucleotides matching TRBD1. The CDR3 totals 15 residues. J lost 8 bases, V lost 3 bases, and 7 bases had no gene match. CDR1 SGDLS and CDR2 YYNGEE come from the germline V gene. Here the CDR3 DNA reads TGTGCCAGCAGCGGGTCGGGACAGGGGGTCTATGAGCAGTTCTTC. It codes for CASSGSGQGVYEQFF.

This chain uses TRBV6-1 with TRBJ1-5, with no clear D. The CDR3 is made up of 15 amino acids. In germline, CDR1 is MNHNS, CDR2 SASEGT. The ends were cut back, 5 bases at V and 6 bases at J, with 17 bases in the middle. CDR3 sequence: CASSWARDSGQPQHF. CDR3 DNA sequence: TGTGCCAGCAGTTGGGCCCGGGATTCCGGTCAGCCCCAGCATTTT.

CDR3 region: CASSLSGITNEQFF. For the CDR3, the DNA is TGTGCCAGCAGTCTTAGCGGGATTACCAATGAGCAGTTCTTC. The genes are TRBV6-6 and TRBJ2-1, with 8 bases matching TRBD2. J gave up 6 bases and V 5 bases, and 6 bases lay outside the gene matches. The CDR3 contains 14 residues. Germline V gene data show CDR1 as MNHNY and CDR2 as SVGAGI (reference sequence).

A few counts support this clone. This sequence joins TRBV28 and TRBJ2-5, with a tentative D call TRBD1 (6 bases). The J call may be in error: the DNA end matches TRBJ2-7 better. CDR3 length: 12 residues. Germline V gene lookup returns CDR1 MDHEN and CDR2 SYDVKM. CDR3 nucleotide sequence: TGTGCCAGCAGTCAACAGGGCTACGAGCAGTACTTC. This encodes CASSQQGYEQYF.

This rearrangement joins TRBV5-4 to TRBJ2-1; 10 positions agree with TRBD2. J lost 8 bases, V lost 0 bases, and 5 bases had no gene match. This CDR3 has 15 amino acids. Looked up from germline, CDR1 is SGHNT and CDR2 is YYREEE (reference sequence). CDR3 in amino acids: CASSLASGSIDEQFF. The CDR3 DNA follows: TGTGCCAGCAGCTTGGCTAGCGGGAGTATCGATGAGCAGTTCTTC.

The chain links TRBV2 to TRBJ2-3, with TRBD1 identical over 8 bases. The CDR3 runs to 14 residues. With V trimmed by 5 bases and J by 1 base, 2 bases remained unmatched. Germline CDR1 and CDR2: SNHLY and FYNNEI. The CDR3 loop is CASSQQGGTDTQYF. CDR3 DNA sequence: TGTGCCAGCAGTCAACAGGGGGGCACAGATACGCAGTATTTT.

V gene TRBV6-6 combines with J gene TRBJ2-7; D possibly corresponds to TRBD1 (6 bases). Trimming stripped 4 bases from V and 6 bases from J, with 13 bases between. The CDR3 is 13 amino acids. Germline V CDR1 and CDR2: MNHNY, SVGAGI (reference sequence). In DNA, the CDR3 is TGTGCCAGCAGTTTCACCCACAGGGCCGAGCAGTACTTC. This sequence encodes CASSFTHRAEQYF.

The DNA for the CDR3 is TGTGCCATCACCCAGGGGGACCACACCGAGAATGAGCAGTTCTTC. It translates to CAITQGDHTENEQFF. V is TRBV10-3 and J is TRBJ2-1, with 7 bases identical to TRBD1. J was trimmed by 7 bases and V by 7 bases; bases with no gene match: 13. Per germline, CDR1 ENHRY and CDR2 SYGVKD. CDR3 length: 15 residues.

This clone was seen just once. The CDR3 bases are TGTGCCAGTAGTTATCCGACCGGGGAGCTGTTTTTT. It is translated as CASSYPTGELFF. V is TRBV19 and J is TRBJ2-2; no definite D call. The V end was cut by 5 bases, the J end by 5 bases, with 6 bases between. The germline V gene has CDR1 LNHDA and CDR2 SQIVND (reference sequence). The CDR3 spans 12 residues. The whole variable domain, filled in from reference TRBV19 and TRBJ2-2, reads DGGITQSPKYLFRKEGQNVTLSCEQNLNHDAMYWYRQDPGQGLRLIYYSQIVNDFQKGDIAEGYSVSREKKESFPLTVTSAQKNPTAFYLCASSYPTGELFFGEGSRLTVL.

The chain links TRBV5-1 to TRBJ1-1; no clear D gene. The CDR3 sequence is 13 residues long. Per the germline V gene, CDR1 is SGHRS and CDR2 is YFSETQ. The ends were cut back, 3 bases at V and 1 base at J, with 7 bases in the middle. The CDR3 region has the DNA TGCGCCAGCAGCTCCCCAGGGAACACTGAAGCTTTCTTT. Its translation is CASSSPGNTEAFF.

V is TRBV2 and J is TRBJ1-2; 8 bases are shared with TRBD1. Losses at the gene ends were 5 bases for V and 0 bases for J; bases not matched to a gene: 5. The CDR3 consists of 15 residues. Germline CDR1 SNHLY, CDR2 FYNNEI. The CDR3, as DNA: TGTGCCAGCAGTAGGGACAGGACAGCTAACTATGGCTACACCTTC. Translated: CASSRDRTANYGYTF. The complete variable domain, with remaining parts taken from reference TRBV2 and TRBJ1-2, reads EPEVTQTPSHQVTQMGQEVILRCVPISNHLYFYWYRQILGQKVEFLVSFYNNEISEKSEIFDDQFSVERPDGSNFTLKIRSTKLEDSAMYFCASSRDRTANYGYTFGSGTRLTVV.

The CDR3: CASSLEVGGQPQHF. The CDR3 coding sequence is TGTGCCAGCAGCTTAGAGGTAGGAGGTCAGCCCCAGCATTTT. The chain combines TRBV7-7 with TRBJ1-5; D gene uncertain. Germline CDR1 SSHAT, CDR2 FNYEAQ (reference sequence). Trimming pared 1 base from V and 6 bases from J, leaving 10 bases between. The CDR3 sequence is 14 residues long.

The CDR3 DNA reads as TGTGCCAGTAGTAAGCCCCCGGGACAGGGGGCTGGTGGAAACACCATATATTTT. Its translation is CASSKPPGQGAGGNTIYF. The genes are TRBV19 and TRBJ1-3, with 12 positions matching TRBD1. Germline-derived CDR1 and CDR2 are LNHDA and SQIVND (reference sequence). CDR3 size: 18 residues. J lost 3 bases, V lost 4 bases, and 10 bases had no gene match.

This chain joins TRBV27 and TRBJ1-2; tentatively, D is TRBD1 (6 bases). The CDR3 is 14 residues long. The V end was cut by 6 bases, the J end by 9 bases, with 20 bases between. Germline V gives CDR1 MNHEY, CDR2 SMNVEV (reference sequence). The CDR3, as DNA: TGTGCCAGCAGCCGACCGGACAGCTCTAATAGCTACACCTTC. This sequence encodes CASSRPDSSNSYTF.

The chain employs TRBV2 and TRBJ2-5, with a tentative D call TRBD2 (5 bases). This CDR3 spans 14 amino acids. The V and J ends lost 7 bases and 4 bases respectively, with 16 bases between them. Germline V gives CDR1 SNHLY, CDR2 FYNNEI. CDR3 nucleotides: TGTGCCAGCATCTCCCGGGGAACCCTAGAGACCCAGTACTTC. Translation: CASISRGTLETQYF.

This clone has more than one count but fewer than ten. V and J are TRBV11-2 and TRBJ1-1; maybe TRBD1 (6 bases). Per the germline V gene, CDR1 is SGHAT and CDR2 is FQNNGV. CDR3 length: 14 residues. Trimming removed 2 bases from V and 1 base from J, with 8 bases in between. CDR3 bases: TGTGCCAGCAGCTTAAGAGGGGGGAACACTGAAGCTTTCTTT. Translation gives CASSLRGGNTEAFF.

The J gene is TRBJ2-1, the V gene TRBV19; 7 bases line up with TRBD1. CDR1 is LNHDA and CDR2 is SQIVND in the germline V gene (reference sequence). V shed 5 bases, J shed 1 base, and the junction held 8 bases outside the gene matches. The CDR3 spans 16 residues. DNA for the CDR3: TGTGCCAGTAGTGTTCTTCCAGGGGGATCCTACAATGAGCAGTTCTTC. As protein: CASSVLPGGSYNEQFF.

This rearrangement joins TRBV19 to TRBJ2-3, with TRBD1 matching 7 bases. Germline values: CDR1 LNHDA, CDR2 SQIVND (reference sequence). This CDR3 has 15 amino acids. J was trimmed by 0 bases and V by 6 bases; bases with no gene match: 6. As DNA, the CDR3 is TGTGCCAGTAGGAACAGGGGTTTTAGCACAGATACGCAGTATTTT. This gives the protein CASRNRGFSTDTQYF.

This chain uses TRBV2 with TRBJ2-7; D possibly corresponds to TRBD2 (5 bases). The CDR3 is 13 residues long. Germline assignment: CDR1 SNHLY and CDR2 FYNNEI. The ends were cut back, 8 bases at V and 1 base at J, with 12 bases in the middle. As DNA, the CDR3 is TGTGCCAGCGCGGGCAGAATATCCTACGAGCAGTACTTC. This encodes CASAGRISYEQYF.

The rearrangement uses TRBV4-1 and TRBJ2-7, with D perhaps matching TRBD1 (5 bases). Germline V CDR1 and CDR2: MGHRA, YSYEKL. The V end was cut by 5 bases, the J end by 5 bases, with 13 bases between. This CDR3 is built from 13 residues. CDR3 sequence (DNA): TGCGCCAGCAGCGATCGACAGTCCCACGAGCAGTACTTC. Translated, it gives CASSDRQSHEQYF.